Detailed here is one T cell receptor beta chain. Its target antigen remains unknown. The sample holds no much larger clone one base away, and base qualities are not on file. TCRbeta CDR3 regions were amplified from genomic DNA using the immunoSEQ Assay, a bias-controlled multiplex PCR. Processing in the source paper ran as follows. Nucleated cell counts per sample were estimated from amplification of reference gene primers within the assay. To quantify the absolute abundance of each unique TCRbeta CDR3 rearrangement, sequence reads were collapsed and filtered. For each sample, productive Simpson clonality was calculated by taking the square root of Simpson's diversity index across productive rearrangements. Drawn from immuneACCESS, this table holds only the in-frame rearrangements with V and J called that TCRdb kept. Clones are partly lost; checked studies trace under half to an unresolved V gene and leave the rest unexplained. V and J calls and clone size are those listed in that table; D and trimming were worked out from the DNA. The sample table contains approximately 250,000 clones; only one count was recorded for 80% to 90% of them. The top ten constitute under 5% of the sample.

The sample is drawn from a study of blood T cell repertoires in COVID-19 (dated by TCRdb to 2020 to 2022). A note on the overall study: Samples from collaborators originated in the United States, Italy and Spain and spanned both the acute and convalescent phases of COVID-19. Deeply sampled blood TCRbeta repertoires from subjects exposed to, actively infected with, or recovered from COVID-19 were included in the dataset. The repertoires were released in a freely available public database meant as a resource for research on the immune response to SARS-CoV-2. Sample metadata almost always included a de-identified subject ID, COVID-19 status, age in years and sex. Where HLA class I and class II types were available, the types were taken from metadata supplied by the sample provider, not from assay-based typing. Samples came from the ongoing ImmuneRACE study (first 160 participants) plus 1,254 subjects from 6 global collaborators. The material from the prospective study consisted of cDNA or gDNA derived from T cells, B-cell-depleted T cells, or PBMCs.

In the prospective study, participants were roughly 18 to 100 years old, resided in about two dozen geographic areas of the United States, and were enrolled through a virtual design. In the prospective study, cohorts were assigned on the basis of participant-reported clinical history obtained from a screening survey and a study questionnaire. Recovered participants in ImmuneRACE Cohort 3 were defined as having two consecutive negative NP/OP PCR tests, clearance from a healthcare professional, or resolution of symptoms. Mobile phlebotomists in the prospective study collected whole blood, serum and a nasopharyngeal or oropharyngeal swab from every participant. Additional blood draws and questionnaires over an approximately 2-month period could optionally be provided by prospective study participants. Prospective study blood samples were shipped either frozen or at room temperature before DNA extraction.

V is reduced by 1 base and J by 5 bases, leaving a spacing of 7 bases between them. From the cysteine through the phenylalanine, the CDR3 covers 13 amino acids. The sequence is cut down to CDR3 DNA, 39 bases in frame from base 1. Based on the germline V gene (reference sequence), the CDR1 and CDR2 sequences are LNHDA and SQIVND. The paper as a whole reports these results and caveats: Clinical and demographic metadata were provided uncurated, with the amount varying by source and participant.

The origin of this receptor is a woman aged 30 to 39 who had recovered from COVID-19. The chain joins TRBV19 to TRBJ2-3, with the identity of the D gene unclear. The sample taken for sequencing was PBMCs or T cells enriched from blood (not recorded which). The CDR3 reads as follows: CASSIVPRDTQYF. The bases are TGTGCCAGTAGTATAGTTCCCAGAGATACGCAGTATTTT.